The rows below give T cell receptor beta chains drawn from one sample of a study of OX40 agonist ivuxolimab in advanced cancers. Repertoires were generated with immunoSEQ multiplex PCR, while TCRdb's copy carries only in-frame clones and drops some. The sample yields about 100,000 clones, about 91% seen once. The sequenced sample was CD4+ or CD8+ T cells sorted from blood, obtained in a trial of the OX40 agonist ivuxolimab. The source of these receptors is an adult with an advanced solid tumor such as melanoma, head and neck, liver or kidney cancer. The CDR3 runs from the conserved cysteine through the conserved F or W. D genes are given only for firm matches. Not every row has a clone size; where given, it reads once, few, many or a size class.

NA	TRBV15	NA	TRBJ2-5	TGTGCCACCAGCCGGACACGTCAAGAGACCCAGTACTTC	CATSRTRQETQYF
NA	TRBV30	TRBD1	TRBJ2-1	TGTGCCTGGGCCCCCGGGACAGCGACCTACAATGAGCAGTTCTTC	CAWAPGTATYNEQFF
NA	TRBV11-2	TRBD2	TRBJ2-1	TGTGCCAGCAGACGCGGACTAGCGGGAGGGCCCGTCCTCAATGAGCAGTTCTTC	CASRRGLAGGPVLNEQFF
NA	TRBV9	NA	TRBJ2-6	TGTGCCAGCAGCGTAGGGACAGCCAACTCTGGGGCCAACGTCCTGACTTTC	CASSVGTANSGANVLTF
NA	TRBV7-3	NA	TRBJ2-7	TGTGCCAGCAGCTTAAATGGCGGGCCCTCCTACGAGCAGTACTTC	CASSLNGGPSYEQYF
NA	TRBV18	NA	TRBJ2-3	TGTGCCAGCTCACCGGCAGATACGCAGTATTTT	CASSPADTQYF
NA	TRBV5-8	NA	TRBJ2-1	TGTGCCAGCAGTTCAGGGGAAAGCTTCGTGAATGAGCAGTTCTTC	CASSSGESFVNEQFF
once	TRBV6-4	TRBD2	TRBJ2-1	TGTGCCAGCAGTGACACCGGACTAGCGCATACTCTCTACAATGAGCAGTTCTTC	CASSDTGLAHTLYNEQFF
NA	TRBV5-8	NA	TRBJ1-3	TGTGCCAGCAGCTTGACAGCTCACTCTGGAAACACCATATATTTT	CASSLTAHSGNTIYF
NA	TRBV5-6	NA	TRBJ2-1	TGTGCCAGCAGCTTCGAGCGACCTCCCCCCTCGAGCTCCTACAATGAGCAGTTCTTC	CASSFERPPPSSSYNEQFF
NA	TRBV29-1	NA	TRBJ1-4	TGCAGCGCGGGGGACCTTAATGAAAAACTGTTTTTT	CSAGDLNEKLFF
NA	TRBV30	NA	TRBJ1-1	TGTGCCTGGTCCGGACAGTTGGGCACTGAAGCTTTCTTT	CAWSGQLGTEAFF
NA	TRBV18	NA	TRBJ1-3	TGTGCCTCCAAGACCCGGAGCTCTGGAAACACCATATATTTT	CASKTRSSGNTIYF
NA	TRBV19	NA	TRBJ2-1	TGTGCCAGTAGTACTAACCCCGGCACTGAGCAGTTCTTC	CASSTNPGTEQFF
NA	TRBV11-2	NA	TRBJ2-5	TGTGCCAGCAGCTTCGTCAGGGGTACTCAAGAGACCCAGTACTTC	CASSFVRGTQETQYF
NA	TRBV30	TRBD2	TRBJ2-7	TGTGCCTGGTCACGTATAGCGGGAGGGCCGGGCGAGCAGTACTTC	CAWSRIAGGPGEQYF
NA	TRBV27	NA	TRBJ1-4	TGTGCCAGCAGTTTCCGGTTTAATGAAAAACTGTTTTTT	CASSFRFNEKLFF
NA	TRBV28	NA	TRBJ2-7	TGTGCCAGCAGTTTAGGGGGGACGGTCGCCTACGAGCAGTACTTC	CASSLGGTVAYEQYF
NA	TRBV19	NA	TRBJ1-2	TGTGCCAGTAGTACCCCTGGTCGGGCACGCGGCTACACCTTC	CASSTPGRARGYTF
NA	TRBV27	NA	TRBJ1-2	TGTGCCAGCAGTTCAGGGACTCCTCCCCAAAACTATGGCTACACCTTC	CASSSGTPPQNYGYTF
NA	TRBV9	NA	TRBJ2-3	TGTGCCAGCAGCGTAGACACTAGGAATACGCAGTATTTT	CASSVDTRNTQYF
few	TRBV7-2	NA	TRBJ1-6	TGTGCCAGCAGCGTAACCACAGGTTCACCCCTCCACTTT	CASSVTTGSPLHF
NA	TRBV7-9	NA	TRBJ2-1	TGTGCCAGCAGCTTAGCCGGGGGAGGTTCCTACAATGAGCAGTTCTTC	CASSLAGGGSYNEQFF
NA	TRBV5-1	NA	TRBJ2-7	TGCGCCAGCAGCTTGGGGACAGCGAAATCATCATACGAGCAGTACTTC	CASSLGTAKSSYEQYF
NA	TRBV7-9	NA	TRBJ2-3	TGTGCCAGCAGCTTCTCCAGCGTCCCCACAGATACGCAGTATTTT	CASSFSSVPTDTQYF
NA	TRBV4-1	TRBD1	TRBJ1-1	TGCGCCAGCAGCCCGACAGGGCAAAACACTGAAGCTTTCTTT	CASSPTGQNTEAFF
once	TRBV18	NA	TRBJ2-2	TGTGCCAGCTCACCACTAAGGTACACCGGGGAGCTGTTTTTT	CASSPLRYTGELFF
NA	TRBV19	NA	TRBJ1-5	TGTGCCAGTAGTATGGATAGGGGCCGCAATCAGCCCCAGCATTTT	CASSMDRGRNQPQHF